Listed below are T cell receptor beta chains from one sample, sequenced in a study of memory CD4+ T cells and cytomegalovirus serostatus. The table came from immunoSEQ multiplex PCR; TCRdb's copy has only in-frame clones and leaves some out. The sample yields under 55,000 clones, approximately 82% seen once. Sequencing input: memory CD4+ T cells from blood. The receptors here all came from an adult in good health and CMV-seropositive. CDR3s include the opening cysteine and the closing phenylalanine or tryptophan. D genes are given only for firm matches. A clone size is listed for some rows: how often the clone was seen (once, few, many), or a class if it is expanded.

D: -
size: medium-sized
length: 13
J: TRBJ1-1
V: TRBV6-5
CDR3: CASSLTDLTEAFF
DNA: TGTGCCAGCAGTCTTACGGACCTAACTGAAGCTTTCTTT

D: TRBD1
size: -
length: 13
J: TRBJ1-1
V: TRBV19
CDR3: CASSFRGSTEAFF
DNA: TGTGCCAGTAGTTTCAGGGGGAGCACTGAAGCTTTCTTT

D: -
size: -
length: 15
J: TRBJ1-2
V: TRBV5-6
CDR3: CASSLLGPSAYGYTF
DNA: TGTGCCAGCAGCTTGTTGGGGCCTTCAGCCTATGGCTACACCTTC

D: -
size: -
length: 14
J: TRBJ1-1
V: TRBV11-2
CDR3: CASTSRTALTEAFF
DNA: TGTGCCAGCACCTCACGGACAGCTCTAACTGAAGCTTTCTTT

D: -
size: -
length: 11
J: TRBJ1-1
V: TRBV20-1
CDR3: CSAYREAEAFF
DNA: TGCAGTGCTTACAGGGAGGCTGAAGCTTTCTTT

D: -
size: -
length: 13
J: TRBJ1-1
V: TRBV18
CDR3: CASSPPDQLQAFF
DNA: TGTGCCAGCTCACCACCGGACCAGTTACAAGCTTTCTTT

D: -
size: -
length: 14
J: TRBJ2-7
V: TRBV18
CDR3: CASSPGHWMDEQYF
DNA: TGTGCCAGCTCCCCGGGACACTGGATGGACGAGCAGTACTTC

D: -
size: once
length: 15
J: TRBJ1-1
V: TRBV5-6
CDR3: CASSLFRTENTEAFF
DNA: TGTGCCAGCAGCTTGTTCCGGACCGAGAACACTGAAGCTTTCTTT

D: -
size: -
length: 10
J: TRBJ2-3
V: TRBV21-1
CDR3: CASNQDTQYF
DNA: TGTGCCAGCAACCAAGATACGCAGTATTTT

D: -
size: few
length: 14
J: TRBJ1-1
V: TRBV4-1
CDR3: CASSHLRSNTEAFF
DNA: TGCGCCAGCAGCCACCTAAGATCAAACACTGAAGCTTTCTTT

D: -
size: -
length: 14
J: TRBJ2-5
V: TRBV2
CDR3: CASSLGIGLGTQYF
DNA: TGTGCCAGCAGTCTGGGGATAGGCCTGGGGACCCAGTACTTC

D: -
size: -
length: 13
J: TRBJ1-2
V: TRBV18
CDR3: CASSPDRGEGYTF
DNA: TGTGCCAGCTCACCGGACCGGGGGGAAGGCTACACCTTC

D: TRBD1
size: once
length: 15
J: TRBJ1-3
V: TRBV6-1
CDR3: CASSRDRDGGNTIYF
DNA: TGTGCCAGCAGTCGGGACAGGGACGGTGGAAACACCATATATTTT

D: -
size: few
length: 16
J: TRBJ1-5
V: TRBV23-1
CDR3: CASTTFSGQNNQPQHF
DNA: TGCGCCAGCACAACCTTCTCGGGACAAAATAATCAGCCCCAGCATTTT

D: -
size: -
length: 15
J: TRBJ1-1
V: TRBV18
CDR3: CASSPARGGGTEAFF
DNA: TGTGCCAGCTCACCTGCCAGGGGAGGTGGCACTGAAGCTTTCTTT

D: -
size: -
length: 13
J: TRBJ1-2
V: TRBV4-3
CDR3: CASSQGHNYGYTF
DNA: TGCGCCAGCAGCCAAGGGCATAACTATGGCTACACCTTC

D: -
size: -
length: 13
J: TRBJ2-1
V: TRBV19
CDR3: CASLGGSYNEQFF
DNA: TGTGCCAGCCTCGGGGGCTCCTACAATGAGCAGTTCTTC

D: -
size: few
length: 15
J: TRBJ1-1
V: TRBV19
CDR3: CASHRARGQNTEAFF
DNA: TGTGCCAGTCACCGGGCCAGGGGCCAGAACACTGAAGCTTTCTTT

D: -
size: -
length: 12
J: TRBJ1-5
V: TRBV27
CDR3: CASSSYNQPQHF
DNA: TGTGCCAGCAGTTCCTACAATCAGCCCCAGCATTTT

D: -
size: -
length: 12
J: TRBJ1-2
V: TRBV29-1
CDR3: CSGYSRGYGYTF
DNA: TGCAGCGGCTATTCCCGGGGCTATGGCTACACCTTC

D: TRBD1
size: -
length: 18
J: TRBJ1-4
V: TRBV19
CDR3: CASRNLGTALATNEKLFF
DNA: TGTGCCAGTAGGAACCTCGGGACAGCCCTTGCAACTAATGAAAAACTGTTTTTT

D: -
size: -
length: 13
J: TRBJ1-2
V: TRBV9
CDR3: CASSVAGEHGYTF
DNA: TGTGCCAGCAGCGTAGCAGGGGAGCATGGCTACACCTTC

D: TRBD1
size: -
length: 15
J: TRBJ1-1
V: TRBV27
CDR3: CASSRAGTGGAEAFF
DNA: TGTGCCAGCTCTAGAGCCGGGACAGGAGGGGCTGAAGCTTTCTTT

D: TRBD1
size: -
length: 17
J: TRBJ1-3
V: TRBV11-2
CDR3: CASSLRDSFFSGNTIYF
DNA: TGTGCCAGCAGCTTGCGGGACAGTTTTTTCTCTGGAAACACCATATATTTT

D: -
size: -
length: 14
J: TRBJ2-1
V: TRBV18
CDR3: CASLLGGPMDEQFF
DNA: TGTGCCAGCCTGCTCGGGGGGCCTATGGATGAGCAGTTCTTC

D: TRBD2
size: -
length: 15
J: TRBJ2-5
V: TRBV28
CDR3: CASSQAGGGQETQYF
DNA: TGTGCCAGCAGTCAAGCGGGAGGGGGGCAAGAGACCCAGTACTTC

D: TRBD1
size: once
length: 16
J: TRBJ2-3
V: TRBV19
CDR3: CASSRDSLVSTDTQYF
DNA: TGTGCCAGTAGTAGGGACAGTCTAGTTAGCACAGATACGCAGTATTTT

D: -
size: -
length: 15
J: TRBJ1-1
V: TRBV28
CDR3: CASSLSLIVNTEAFF
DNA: TGTGCCAGCAGTTTATCGTTAATCGTGAACACTGAAGCTTTCTTT

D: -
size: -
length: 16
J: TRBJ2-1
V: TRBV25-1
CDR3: CASSEYRSSSYNEQFF
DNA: TGTGCCAGCAGTGAATATAGGAGTAGCTCCTACAATGAGCAGTTCTTC

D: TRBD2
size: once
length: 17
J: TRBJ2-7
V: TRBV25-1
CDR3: CASRTGLADYPSYEQYF
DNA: TGTGCCAGCAGGACGGGACTAGCGGACTACCCCTCCTACGAGCAGTACTTC